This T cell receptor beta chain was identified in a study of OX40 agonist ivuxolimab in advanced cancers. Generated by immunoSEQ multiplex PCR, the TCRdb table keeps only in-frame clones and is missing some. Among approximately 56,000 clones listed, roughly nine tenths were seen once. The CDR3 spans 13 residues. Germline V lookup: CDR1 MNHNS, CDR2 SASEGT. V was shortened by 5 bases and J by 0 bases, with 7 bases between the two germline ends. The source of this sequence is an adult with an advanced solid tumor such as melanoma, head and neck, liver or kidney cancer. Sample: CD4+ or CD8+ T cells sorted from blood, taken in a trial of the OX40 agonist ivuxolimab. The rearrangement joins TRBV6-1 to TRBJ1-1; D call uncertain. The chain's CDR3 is CASSQLMNTEAFF. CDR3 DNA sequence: TGTGCCAGCAGTCAGCTTATGAACACTGAAGCTTTCTTT.